This TCR beta chain came from a study of cytomegalovirus exposure and HLA in healthy donors. V lost 8 bases, J lost 0 bases, and 21 bases lay in between. This CDR3 has 17 residues. Germline loops: CDR1 SNHLY, CDR2 FYNNEI. Findings and caveats of the study: Later analysis suggested most CMV-associated TCR beta chains were HLA-restricted.

Of note for this clone: Its target is not known.

Primers included in the PCR were 60 Vbeta and 13 Jbeta primers. The table came from immunoSEQ multiplex PCR; TCRdb's copy has only in-frame clones and leaves some out. The sample shows approximately 100,000 clones, 73% of them seen only once. This TCR derives from a man aged 35-49 years in good health and CMV-seronegative. Specimen: PBMCs. The rearrangement joins TRBV2 to TRBJ2-3, with a possible D match to TRBD2 (6 bases). This chain's CDR3 is CASGPTGLLTSTDTQYF. In nucleotides, the CDR3 is TGTGCCAGCGGACCTACGGGACTCCTCACTAGCACAGATACGCAGTATTTT.